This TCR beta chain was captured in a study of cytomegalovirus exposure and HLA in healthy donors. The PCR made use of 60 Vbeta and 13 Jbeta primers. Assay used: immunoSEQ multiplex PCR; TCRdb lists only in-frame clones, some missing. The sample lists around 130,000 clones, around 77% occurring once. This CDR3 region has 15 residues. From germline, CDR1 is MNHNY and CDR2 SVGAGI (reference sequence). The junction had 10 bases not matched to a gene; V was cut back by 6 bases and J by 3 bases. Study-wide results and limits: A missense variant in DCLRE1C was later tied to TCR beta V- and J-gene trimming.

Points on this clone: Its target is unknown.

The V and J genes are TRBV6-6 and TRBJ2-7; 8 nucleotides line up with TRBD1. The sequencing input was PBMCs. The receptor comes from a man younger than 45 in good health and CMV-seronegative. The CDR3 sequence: CASRPGQGEGYEQYF. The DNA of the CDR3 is TGTGCCAGCAGGCCTGGACAGGGAGAGGGCTACGAGCAGTACTTC.